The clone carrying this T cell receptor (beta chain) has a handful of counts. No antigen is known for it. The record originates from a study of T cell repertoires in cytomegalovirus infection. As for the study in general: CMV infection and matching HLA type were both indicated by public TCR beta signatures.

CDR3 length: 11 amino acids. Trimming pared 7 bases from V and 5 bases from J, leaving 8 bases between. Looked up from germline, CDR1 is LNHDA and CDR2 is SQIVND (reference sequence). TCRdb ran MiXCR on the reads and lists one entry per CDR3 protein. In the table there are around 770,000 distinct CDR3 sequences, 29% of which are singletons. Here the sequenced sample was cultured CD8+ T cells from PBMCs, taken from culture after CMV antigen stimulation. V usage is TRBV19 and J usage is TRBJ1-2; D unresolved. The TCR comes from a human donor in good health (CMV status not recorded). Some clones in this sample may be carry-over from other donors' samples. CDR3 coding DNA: TGTGCCAGTAACGGCGGGTATGGCTACACCTTC. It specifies CASNGGYGYTF.